Below are 11 T cell receptor beta chains sequenced from a single sample in a study of blood T cell repertoires in COVID-19. Repertoires were generated with immunoSEQ multiplex PCR, while TCRdb's copy carries only in-frame clones and drops some. Of nearly 70,000 clones listed, approximately 80% are singletons. The source material was peripheral blood. These receptors originate from a woman of 80 years or more with acute or convalescent COVID-19.

The chain links TRBV21-1 to TRBJ2-7; the table's D call TRBD2 went unverified against the DNA. TRBV21-1 is a recognized pseudogene. This CDR3 is 17 amino acids long. The CDR3 reads CASSKDTGTSCTYEQYF. The CDR3 coding sequence is TGTGCCAGCAGCAAAGACACCGGGACTAGCTGTACCTACGAGCAGTACTTC.

The rearrangement links TRBV5-4 to TRBJ2-3; TRBD2 matches 13 bases. The CDR3 loop spans 14 amino acids. The ends lost 4 bases at V and 6 bases at J; junction bases unmatched: 2. The germline V gene encodes CDR1 SGHNT and CDR2 YYREEE (reference sequence). CDR3 DNA sequence: TGTGCCAGCAGCACGGGACTAGCGGGGGATACGCAGTATTTT. Residues: CASSTGLAGDTQYF.

This sequence joins TRBV5-1 and TRBJ1-2; D may be TRBD1 (6 bases). Trimming cost V 0 bases and J 6 bases, with 6 bases left between them. The CDR3 spans 12 residues. CDR1 and CDR2 (germline): SGHRS, YFSETQ. CDR3: CASSLEGDGYTF. DNA of the CDR3: TGCGCCAGCAGCTTGGAGGGGGATGGCTACACCTTC.

The rearrangement joins TRBV5-1 to TRBJ2-7, with 7 nucleotides matching TRBD1. Germline V CDR1 and CDR2: SGHRS, YFSETQ. V gave up 0 bases and J gave up 7 bases; unmatched junction bases: 13. This CDR3 has 16 amino acids. As DNA, the CDR3 is TGCGCCAGCAGCTTGGTTTTGACAGGGTCAATTGAGGAGCAGTACTTC. Translation gives CASSLVLTGSIEEQYF.

This chain connects TRBV1 to TRBJ1-4. TRBV1 is marked as a pseudogene. The CDR3 runs 16 residues. The CDR3 nucleotides are TGCACCAGCAGCCGGCAGGGAGGGGCAACTAATGAAAAACTGTTTTTT. This encodes CTSSRQGGATNEKLFF.

This clone was seen a single time. This chain joins TRBV11-2 and TRBJ2-7, with 10 bases matching TRBD1. V shed 5 bases and J 7 bases; nucleotides not matched to a gene: 11. Germline V lookup: CDR1 SGHAT, CDR2 FQNNGV. The CDR3 is made up of 15 amino acids. The CDR3 protein is CASSPSDRGTPEQYF. The CDR3 DNA reads TGTGCCAGCAGCCCCTCGGACAGGGGGACTCCAGAGCAGTACTTC.

The chain joins TRBV3-1 (or the pseudogene TRBV3-2) to TRBJ2-1, with TRBD1 matching over 7 bases. V lost 2 bases and J lost 4; bases outside the gene matches: 5. The germline CDR1 and CDR2 sequences are LGHDT and YNNKEL (reference sequence). The CDR3 length is 15 residues. The CDR3 is CASSQPPGQYNEQFF. The DNA for the CDR3 is TGTGCCAGCAGCCAACCCCCGGGACAGTACAATGAGCAGTTCTTC.

This clone was detected only a few times. The chain couples TRBV5-1 to TRBJ1-1, with D possibly matching TRBD1 (6 bases). Trimming removed 3 bases at V and 4 bases at J, with 13 bases between. The CDR3 length is 14 residues. The germline V gene encodes CDR1 SGHRS and CDR2 YFSETQ. The DNA of the CDR3 is TGCGCCAGCAGCTCCCAGGGGCATAGCACTGAAGCTTTCTTT. This translates into CASSSQGHSTEAFF.

The J gene is TRBJ2-1, the V gene TRBV29-1, with TRBD1 matching 7 bases. The CDR3 runs 14 residues. Per the germline V gene, CDR1 is SQVTM and CDR2 is ANQGSEA. V dropped 7 bases and J dropped 0; count of bases not matched to a gene: 6. The CDR3 nucleotides read TGCAGCGCTTCGGGACAGAGCTCCTACAATGAGCAGTTCTTC. Its protein product is CSASGQSSYNEQFF.

J is TRBJ1-1 and V is TRBV21-1. TRBV21-1 corresponds to a pseudogene. The CDR3 runs 13 residues. The CDR3 reads CASTLGGNTEAFF. For the CDR3, the DNA is TGTGCCAGCACCCTGGGGGGGAACACTGAAGCTTTCTTT.

The V gene is TRBV6-1, the J gene TRBJ2-7; TRBD2 agrees at 8 bases. The ends lost 2 bases at V and 2 bases at J; junction bases unmatched: 5. CDR3 length equals 15 residues. The germline V gene has CDR1 MNHNS and CDR2 SASEGT. The CDR3 here is CASSERAGDAYEQYF. In nucleotides, the CDR3 is TGTGCCAGCAGTGAACGAGCGGGGGACGCCTACGAGCAGTACTTC.